This T cell receptor (beta chain) was observed in a study of cytomegalovirus exposure and HLA in healthy donors. Study-level results: The authors listed around 150 TCR beta chains as cytomegalovirus-associated.

Germline assignment: CDR1 ENHRY and CDR2 SYGVKD. J gave up 0 bases and V 0 bases, and 2 bases lay outside the gene matches. CDR3 size: 16 residues. About this clone: Its antigen remains unidentified.

The PCR made use of 60 Vbeta and 13 Jbeta primers. Method: immunoSEQ multiplex PCR; TCRdb's copy keeps in-frame clones and lacks some. The repertoire holds nearly 110,000 clones, with roughly 80% as singletons. The clonotype was recovered from a man younger than 45 in good health and CMV-seronegative. The V gene is TRBV10-3, the J gene TRBJ1-5; the match to TRBD1 covers 7 bases. Sequencing input: PBMCs. This CDR3 reads CAISESGGYSNQPQHF. The CDR3 coding sequence is TGTGCCATCAGTGAGTCAGGGGGCTATAGCAATCAGCCCCAGCATTTT.